These 20 T cell receptor beta chains were all obtained from the same sample, sequenced in a study of shared clonotypes between healthy human individuals (TCRdb year 2020). The library relied on the immunoSEQ multiplex PCR assay. What TCRdb holds here is the immuneACCESS table cut down to in-frame rearrangements. Part of the clones is not present; checked against another copy, under half of the missing clones reflect an unresolved V gene, and the others are unexplained. For this sample there are more than 500,000 clones; around 96% appear just once. The ten largest clonotypes hold 0.11% of the sample. CD8 naive samples consisted of CD45RO-negative cells that were positively selected for CCR7, yielding a CD45RA+CCR7+ population without TemRA cells. The sample comprised naive CD8+ T cells sorted from blood. The cell subset or site label for this specimen denotes: CD45RA+CCR7+. The receptors were gathered from a woman younger than 45 in good health.

In its sample, this clone was seen a few times. Other DNA sequences from this sample encode an identical CDR3 as well. This sequence joins TRBV9 and TRBJ1-1; D call uncertain. In germline, CDR1 is SGDLS, CDR2 YYNGEE. Trimming removed 0 bases at V and 0 bases at J, with 9 bases between. The CDR3 contains 15 residues. Here the CDR3 reads CASSVDPGLNTEAFF. The DNA for the CDR3 is TGTGCCAGCAGCGTAGACCCCGGGTTGAACACTGAAGCTTTCTTT.

This clone was observed a few times. The V gene is TRBV4-1, the J gene TRBJ1-2; TRBD1 is a possible D gene (6 bases). Germline V gene lookup returns CDR1 MGHRA and CDR2 YSYEKL. Trimming removed 0 bases at V and 9 bases at J, with 14 bases between. The CDR3 sequence is 14 residues long. This chain's CDR3 is CASSQEEQGRCYTF. CDR3 sequence (DNA): TGCGCCAGCAGCCAAGAAGAACAGGGAAGGTGCTACACCTTC.

The rearrangement uses TRBV6-6 and TRBJ2-7, with no clear D. Germline loops: CDR1 MNHNY, CDR2 SVGAGI (reference sequence). The CDR3 sequence is 13 residues long. Trimming took 2 bases from V and 0 from J, leaving 5 bases between them. CDR3 in amino acids: CASSYVLSYEQYF. The CDR3 nucleotides read TGTGCCAGCAGTTACGTACTCTCCTACGAGCAGTACTTC.

J is TRBJ1-2 and V is TRBV29-1; 7 nucleotides line up with TRBD1. CDR3 size: 15 residues. V lost 2 bases and J lost 6; bases outside the gene matches: 12. From germline, CDR1 is SQVTM and CDR2 ANQGSEA. CDR3 nucleotide sequence: TGCAGCGTTGAAATAGGCGACAGGGTGAATGATGGCTACACCTTC. Translating it yields CSVEIGDRVNDGYTF.

The rearrangement uses TRBV27 and TRBJ2-1, with 9 bases aligning to TRBD2. This CDR3 contains 13 residues. Germline CDR1 and CDR2: MNHEY and SMNVEV (reference sequence). V lost 5 bases, J lost 13 bases, and 9 bases stayed unmatched. The CDR3 DNA follows: TGTGCCAGCAGTAAGGGGCTAGCGGGAATACAGTTCTTC. Translation gives CASSKGLAGIQFF.

This rearrangement joins TRBV7-8 to TRBJ1-1, with D possibly TRBD1 on 6 matching bases. This CDR3 contains 14 residues. Trimming pared 0 bases from V and 7 bases from J, leaving 12 bases between. Germline CDR1 SGHVS, CDR2 FQNEAQ. The CDR3 protein is CASSLAVGHFEAFF. Here the CDR3 DNA reads TGTGCCAGCAGCTTAGCGGTGGGACACTTTGAAGCTTTCTTT.

The chain links TRBV9 to TRBJ2-7; D call uncertain. Trimming cost V 2 bases and J 5 bases, with 11 bases left between them. CDR1 and CDR2 from the germline V gene are SGDLS and YYNGEE. The CDR3 covers 13 residues. The CDR3 region is CASSVAVSHEQYF. The CDR3 DNA sequence: TGTGCCAGCAGCGTCGCCGTGTCCCACGAGCAGTACTTC.

This clone was counted a single time. This sequence joins TRBV27 and TRBJ2-7, with D unclear. This CDR3 region has 14 residues. V shed 8 bases and J shed 0 bases, with 14 bases lying between them. Germline values: CDR1 MNHEY, CDR2 SMNVEV (reference sequence). The CDR3 DNA is TGTGCCAGCGGACCTACCGCCCGCTCCTACGAGCAGTACTTC. Translating gives CASGPTARSYEQYF.

The rearrangement links TRBV4-2 to TRBJ2-1; 10 nucleotides agree with TRBD2. The germline gives CDR1 LGHNA, CDR2 YNFKEQ. The CDR3 runs to 15 residues. The junction had 5 bases not matched to a gene; V was cut back by 0 bases and J by 9 bases. For the CDR3, the DNA is TGTGCCAGCAGCCAAGATCGGACTAGCGGTAGTGAGCAGTTCTTC. Its translation: CASSQDRTSGSEQFF.

The gene calls are TRBV19 and TRBJ2-1; 10 bases map to TRBD2. V shed 5 bases, J shed 5 bases, and the junction held 15 bases outside the gene matches. This CDR3 has 18 amino acids. Germline V CDR1 and CDR2: LNHDA, SQIVND (reference sequence). CDR3 region: CASSRRLQGTSVNNEQFF. The CDR3 nucleotides are TGTGCCAGTAGTCGAAGGCTCCAAGGGACTAGCGTTAACAATGAGCAGTTCTTC.

This chain connects TRBV28 to TRBJ2-3, with 11 bases aligning to TRBD2. After removal of 4 bases from V and 2 bases from J, the junction contained 8 bases not matched to a gene. The CDR3 totals 17 residues. Germline loops: CDR1 MDHEN, CDR2 SYDVKM. The CDR3 DNA reads as TGTGCCAGCAGTTGGGAGAATAGCGGGAGGGTCACAGATACGCAGTATTTT. Amino acid sequence: CASSWENSGRVTDTQYF.

A word on this clone: The CDR3 does not close with the conserved phenylalanine or tryptophan, likely indicating a read error. The limits of the CDR3 on the DNA are not certain, so only TCRdb's listed CDR3 is given. The chain joins TRBV10-2 to TRBJ2-7; the D call of TRBD2 is as the table states it, not checked on the DNA. Germline CDR1 WSHSY, CDR2 SAAADI. Termini included, the CDR3 measures 11 amino acids. CDR3 amino acids: CASDGGAGVNL.

The rearrangement joins TRBV2 to TRBJ1-1; D is possibly TRBD1 (5 bases). Germline values: CDR1 SNHLY, CDR2 FYNNEI. The CDR3 contains 15 residues. The germline V and J ends were trimmed by 5 bases and 3 bases, with 16 bases remaining between them. Here the CDR3 DNA reads TGTGCCAGCAGTCGGGACGGCACAAGTGACACTGAAGCTTTCTTT. This gives the protein CASSRDGTSDTEAFF.

The rearrangement links TRBV6-5 to TRBJ1-1, with TRBD1 as a possible D gene (5 bases). The germline V gene has CDR1 MNHEY and CDR2 SVGAGI. V gave up 6 bases and J gave up 7 bases, with 21 bases separating them. CDR3 length: 15 residues. The CDR3 region has the DNA TGTGCCAGCAGGGGGCCCCTACAAGAGAAGTTTGAAGCTTTCTTT. It translates to CASRGPLQEKFEAFF.

This rearrangement joins TRBV10-1 to TRBJ1-1; no clear D. The CDR3 contains 14 residues. V dropped 4 bases and J dropped 5 bases, with 14 bases sitting between them. Per germline, CDR1 WNHNN and CDR2 SYGVQD (reference sequence). The CDR3 sequence is CASSGVRGSTEAFF. The CDR3 DNA reads TGCGCCAGCAGTGGGGTTCGAGGGTCGACTGAAGCTTTCTTT.

This chain joins TRBV25-1 and TRBJ1-1; D call uncertain. The CDR3 loop spans 15 amino acids. Trimming left V 8 bases short and J 4 bases short, with 20 bases between. Germline-derived CDR1 and CDR2 are MGHDK and SYGVNS. CDR3 loop: CASSPIGEMSTEAFF. The CDR3 nucleotides read TGTGCCAGCTCTCCTATCGGGGAGATGAGCACTGAAGCTTTCTTT.

This clone has just one count. CDR3 nucleotides: TGTGCCATCAGTGGCCGGACAGGGGCGAACACTGAAGCTTTCTTT. Its translation: CAISGRTGANTEAFF. This chain uses TRBV10-3 with TRBJ1-1, with TRBD1 matching over 9 bases. Germline loops: CDR1 ENHRY, CDR2 SYGVKD. V was clipped by 4 bases and J by 1 base; unmatched bases: 4. The CDR3 extends over 15 amino acids.

The chain couples TRBV5-4 to TRBJ2-1; the D gene is possibly TRBD2 (5 bases). The CDR3 consists of 13 residues. Germline lookup yields CDR1 SGHNT and CDR2 YYREEE (reference sequence). The germline V and J ends were trimmed by 0 bases and 6 bases, with 7 bases remaining between them. Written as DNA, the CDR3 is TGTGCCAGCAGCTTGGTAGGGAGCAATGAGCAGTTCTTC. This codes for CASSLVGSNEQFF.

The chain uses TRBV30 and TRBJ1-1; D may be TRBD1 (6 bases). Trimming removed 3 bases from V and 5 bases from J, with 16 bases in between. There are 14 residues in the CDR3. The V gene's germline CDR1 is GTSNPN and CDR2 SVGIG (reference sequence). The CDR3 reads CAWSEGGVDTEAFF. CDR3 nucleotides: TGTGCCTGGAGCGAAGGGGGAGTAGATACTGAAGCTTTCTTT.

This clone was seen once. This chain joins TRBV28 and TRBJ1-2; D not resolved. V was cut by 6 bases and J by 6 bases, with 26 bases left in between. Per germline, CDR1 MDHEN and CDR2 SYDVKM. This CDR3 comprises 17 residues. In DNA form, the CDR3 reads TGTGCCAGCAGACCGACCCGGTTCGACCTTACCCTAGATGGCTACACCTTC. Translation gives CASRPTRFDLTLDGYTF.